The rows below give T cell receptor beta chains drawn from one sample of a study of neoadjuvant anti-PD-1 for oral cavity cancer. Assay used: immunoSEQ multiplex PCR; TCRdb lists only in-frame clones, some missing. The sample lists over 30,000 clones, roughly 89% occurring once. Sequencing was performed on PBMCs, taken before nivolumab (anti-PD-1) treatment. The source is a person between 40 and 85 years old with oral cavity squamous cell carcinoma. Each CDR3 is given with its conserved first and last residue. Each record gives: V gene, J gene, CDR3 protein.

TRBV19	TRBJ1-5	CASSLRQNSNQPQHF
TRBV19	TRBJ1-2	CASSIMKGNYGYTF
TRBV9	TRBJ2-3	CASSVGRLARTDTQYF
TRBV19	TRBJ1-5	CASSEGQNQPQHF
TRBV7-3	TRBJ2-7	CASSFAPGSGEQYF
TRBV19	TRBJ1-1	CASSIVGRTYEAFF
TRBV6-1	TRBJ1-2	CASREATPTGSYGYTF
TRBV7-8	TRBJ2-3	CASSLVRDFLTDTQYF
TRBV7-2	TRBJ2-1	CASSLYYNEQFF
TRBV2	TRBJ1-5	CASNGQGGDSNQPQHF
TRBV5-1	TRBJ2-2	CASGRGSTGELFF
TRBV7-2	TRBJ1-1	CASSSRQADLTEAFF